The next 18 T cell receptor beta chains were all read from a single sample in a study of CD8 T cells in ankylosing spondylitis. TCRdb redid the calling of the 5' RACE reads with MiXCR, one entry per CDR3 protein. The data contain around 770,000 distinct CDR3 sequences, around 11% of them singletons. These receptors have no known antigen. Study-wide results and limits: There was a TCR beta motif, made of several highly homologous variants, that appeared characteristic of ankylosing spondylitis blood.

The material sequenced was blood, either unsorted or a sorted T cell fraction (not recorded which). The receptors were gathered from a male donor with ankylosing spondylitis.

This clonotype has more than one count but fewer than ten. The genes are TRBV5-1 and TRBJ2-3; possible D gene TRBD2, 5 bases. Germline CDR1 reads SGHRS; CDR2 reads YFSETQ. V was cut by 0 bases and J by 7 bases, with 15 bases left in between. This CDR3 has 15 residues. The CDR3 spells CASSLETGSTNTQYF. In nucleotides, the CDR3 is TGCGCCAGCAGCTTGGAAACGGGAAGTACGAATACGCAGTATTTT.

The chain uses TRBV5-5 and TRBJ1-4, with D tentatively TRBD1 (5 bases). The CDR3 extends over 13 amino acids. In germline, CDR1 is SGHKS, CDR2 YYEKEE (reference sequence). The ends were cut back, 4 bases at V and 7 bases at J, with 11 bases in the middle. The CDR3 DNA reads TGTGCCAGCAGCGGGGGGGTGACTGAAAAACTGTTTTTT. Residues: CASSGGVTEKLFF. The entire variable domain, with the rest obtained from reference TRBV5-5 and TRBJ1-4, is as follows: DAGVTQSPTHLIKTRGQQVTLRCSPISGHKSVSWYQQVLGQGPQFIFQYYEKEERGRGNFPDRFSARQFPNYSSELNVNALLLGDSALYLCASSGGVTEKLFFGSGTQLSVL.

The CDR3 nucleotides read TGTGCCAGCAGACTGGGTTTTAACTATGGCTACACCTTC. This codes for CASRLGFNYGYTF. The chain uses TRBV6-1 and TRBJ1-2, with D uncertain. From germline, CDR1 is MNHNS and CDR2 SASEGT. The CDR3 has 13 residues. Trimming left V 6 bases short and J 1 base short, with 9 bases between.

In nucleotides, the CDR3 is TGTGCCTGCGCGCGTCAGGGCTACGAGCAGTACTTC. Residues: CACARQGYEQYF. The chain links TRBV6-1 to TRBJ2-7; TRBD1 is a possible D gene (5 bases). Trimming pared 11 bases from V and 3 bases from J, leaving 14 bases between. This CDR3 is 12 amino acids long. The V gene's germline CDR1 is MNHNS and CDR2 SASEGT.

This clonotype was recorded a few times. The chain links TRBV3-1 to TRBJ2-7; 9 bases match TRBD1. The CDR3 sequence is 13 residues long. The V gene's germline CDR1 is LGHDT and CDR2 YNNKEL (reference sequence). J gave up 6 bases and V 8 bases, and 8 bases lay outside the gene matches. In DNA, the CDR3 is TGTGCCAGCGGAGGACAGGGGTATGCCGAGCAGTACTTC. This translates into CASGGQGYAEQYF.

V usage is TRBV29-1 and J usage is TRBJ2-2; no definite D call. CDR1 and CDR2 (germline): SQVTM, ANQGSEA. The V and J ends lost 4 bases and 7 bases respectively, with 7 bases between them. This CDR3 spans 11 amino acids. The CDR3 nucleotides are TGCAGCGTTGGGAAGGGCGGGGAGCTGTTTTTT. Translated: CSVGKGGELFF.

This clonotype was counted a few times. This sequence joins TRBV4-2 and TRBJ1-1, with no clear D. Germline V gene sequence: CDR1 LGHNA, CDR2 YNFKEQ. This CDR3 comprises 15 residues. Between the trimmed V and J ends, which lost 0 bases and 8 bases, there was a span of 16 bases. The CDR3: CASSQDGIRAGEAFF. The CDR3 DNA follows: TGTGCCAGCAGCCAAGATGGGATAAGGGCAGGCGAAGCTTTCTTT.

The table lists this clonotype with a few counts. The rearrangement links TRBV20-1 to TRBJ1-2; possibly TRBD1 for D (5 bases). Germline CDR1 reads DFQATT; CDR2 reads SNEGSKA (reference sequence). Trimming took 6 bases from V and 5 from J, leaving 7 bases between them. The CDR3 has 10 residues. The CDR3 sequence: CSAGTYGYTF. CDR3 DNA: TGCAGTGCCGGGACTTATGGCTACACCTTC.

A few counts support this clonotype. This rearrangement joins TRBV12-3 or TRBV12-4 to TRBJ2-1; perhaps TRBD2 as D (5 bases). The CDR3 sequence is 15 residues long. Trimming pared 3 bases from V and 8 bases from J, leaving 17 bases between. The CDR3: CASSLMIGPEDEQFF. The CDR3, as DNA: TGTGCCAGCAGTTTGATGATCGGTCCGGAGGATGAGCAGTTCTTC.

The gene calls are TRBV20-1 and TRBJ2-1; the match to TRBD2 covers 13 bases. The CDR3 is 14 amino acids. V gave up 5 bases and J gave up 7 bases; unmatched junction bases: 5. Germline V gene lookup returns CDR1 DFQATT and CDR2 SNEGSKA (reference sequence). Here the CDR3 reads CSAPKTSGRNEQFF. The CDR3 region has the DNA TGCAGTGCTCCAAAGACTAGCGGGAGGAATGAGCAGTTCTTC.

This chain links TRBV2 with TRBJ2-2, with a possible D match to TRBD1 (6 bases). Germline CDR1 and CDR2: SNHLY and FYNNEI. The length of the CDR3 is 14 residues. V gave up 5 bases and J gave up 4 bases, with 11 bases separating them. CDR3 region: CASSLIQGTGELFF. The CDR3 coding sequence is TGTGCCAGCAGTCTAATACAGGGCACCGGGGAGCTGTTTTTT.

The chain recombines TRBV20-1 with TRBJ1-1, with TRBD1 as a possible D gene (5 bases). The CDR3 sequence is 11 residues long. V was trimmed by 7 bases and J by 6 bases, leaving 12 bases between them. Looked up from germline, CDR1 is DFQATT and CDR2 is SNEGSKA (reference sequence). CDR3 bases: TGCAGTGGGGGCAGGGAGGCTGAAGCTTTCTTT. This translates into CSGGREAEAFF.

This clonotype was counted at least ten times. The rearrangement joins TRBV20-1 to TRBJ2-3, with D hard to call. Germline assignment: CDR1 DFQATT and CDR2 SNEGSKA (reference sequence). The CDR3 length is 11 residues. Between the trimmed V and J ends, which lost 4 bases and 4 bases, there was a span of 6 bases. DNA for the CDR3: TGCAGTGCTACGATATCAGATACGCAGTATTTT. Protein sequence: CSATISDTQYF.

A few counts support this clonotype. This chain connects TRBV12-3 or TRBV12-4 to TRBJ1-5, with D perhaps matching TRBD1 (5 bases). Trimming stripped 4 bases from V and 11 bases from J, with 12 bases between. This CDR3 has 12 residues. The CDR3 nucleotides read TGTGCCAGCAGTTCCCGCGGGACGTCCCAGCATTTT. Its translation is CASSSRGTSQHF.

This clonotype was seen a handful of times. In DNA, the CDR3 is TGTGCCAGCAGCCAGGACACTAGCTCCTACGAGCAGTACTTC. Residues: CASSQDTSSYEQYF. The chain carries TRBV7-2 and TRBJ2-7; TRBD1 or TRBD2 may be the D gene (5 bases each). The germline CDR1 and CDR2 sequences are SGHTA and FQGNSA. Deletions cut 5 bases from V and 0 bases from J, with 11 bases between. The CDR3 runs to 14 residues.

This clonotype was counted ten times or more. The V and J genes are TRBV20-1 and TRBJ1-1; no clear D. This CDR3 contains 11 residues. V dropped 3 bases and J dropped 7 bases, with 9 bases sitting between them. Per germline, CDR1 DFQATT and CDR2 SNEGSKA (reference sequence). The CDR3 coding sequence is TGCAGTGCTAGGAAGGTGGGTGAAGCTTTCTTT. The encoded protein is CSARKVGEAFF.

The genes are TRBV20-1 and TRBJ1-6; D is possibly TRBD1 (5 bases). Trimming stripped 7 bases from V and 9 bases from J, with 13 bases between. The CDR3 has 12 amino acids. Germline CDR1 reads DFQATT; CDR2 reads SNEGSKA (reference sequence). The CDR3 spells CSVKGDTSPLHF. The CDR3 nucleotides are TGCAGTGTAAAAGGGGATACTTCACCCCTCCACTTT.

The chain employs TRBV28 and TRBJ2-2; D unclear. Per the germline V gene, CDR1 is MDHEN and CDR2 is SYDVKM. V lost 8 bases and J lost 4, with 17 bases in between. The CDR3 consists of 15 residues. CDR3 nucleotide sequence: TGTGCCAGCCGTAGGCGGATCTCTACCACCGGGGAGCTGTTTTTT. Translation: CASRRRISTTGELFF.